Sequencing of this T cell receptor beta chain was carried out in a study of blood T cell repertoires in COVID-19. Looking at the study overall: From T cells, B-cell-depleted T cells, or PBMCs came the material, which was cDNA or gDNA.

CDR1 is SGHRS, CDR2 YFSETQ, per germline. This CDR3 comprises 15 residues. The ends lost 4 bases at V and 2 bases at J; junction bases unmatched: 5. The count of this clone is one. Some clones are missing from TCRdb's copy, which holds only in-frame ones; the method was immunoSEQ multiplex PCR. This sample has about 290,000 clones, with about nine tenths found just once. Patients from Seattle were sampled longitudinally, starting during active infection. This sequence originates from a woman in her twenties or thirties with COVID-19, enrolled during active disease. Sequencing used peripheral blood. J is TRBJ1-4 and V is TRBV5-1; 7 bases fit TRBD1. CDR3 in amino acids: CASSPSGQTNEKLFF. The CDR3 nucleotides are TGCGCCAGCAGCCCCTCGGGACAGACTAATGAAAAACTGTTTTTT.